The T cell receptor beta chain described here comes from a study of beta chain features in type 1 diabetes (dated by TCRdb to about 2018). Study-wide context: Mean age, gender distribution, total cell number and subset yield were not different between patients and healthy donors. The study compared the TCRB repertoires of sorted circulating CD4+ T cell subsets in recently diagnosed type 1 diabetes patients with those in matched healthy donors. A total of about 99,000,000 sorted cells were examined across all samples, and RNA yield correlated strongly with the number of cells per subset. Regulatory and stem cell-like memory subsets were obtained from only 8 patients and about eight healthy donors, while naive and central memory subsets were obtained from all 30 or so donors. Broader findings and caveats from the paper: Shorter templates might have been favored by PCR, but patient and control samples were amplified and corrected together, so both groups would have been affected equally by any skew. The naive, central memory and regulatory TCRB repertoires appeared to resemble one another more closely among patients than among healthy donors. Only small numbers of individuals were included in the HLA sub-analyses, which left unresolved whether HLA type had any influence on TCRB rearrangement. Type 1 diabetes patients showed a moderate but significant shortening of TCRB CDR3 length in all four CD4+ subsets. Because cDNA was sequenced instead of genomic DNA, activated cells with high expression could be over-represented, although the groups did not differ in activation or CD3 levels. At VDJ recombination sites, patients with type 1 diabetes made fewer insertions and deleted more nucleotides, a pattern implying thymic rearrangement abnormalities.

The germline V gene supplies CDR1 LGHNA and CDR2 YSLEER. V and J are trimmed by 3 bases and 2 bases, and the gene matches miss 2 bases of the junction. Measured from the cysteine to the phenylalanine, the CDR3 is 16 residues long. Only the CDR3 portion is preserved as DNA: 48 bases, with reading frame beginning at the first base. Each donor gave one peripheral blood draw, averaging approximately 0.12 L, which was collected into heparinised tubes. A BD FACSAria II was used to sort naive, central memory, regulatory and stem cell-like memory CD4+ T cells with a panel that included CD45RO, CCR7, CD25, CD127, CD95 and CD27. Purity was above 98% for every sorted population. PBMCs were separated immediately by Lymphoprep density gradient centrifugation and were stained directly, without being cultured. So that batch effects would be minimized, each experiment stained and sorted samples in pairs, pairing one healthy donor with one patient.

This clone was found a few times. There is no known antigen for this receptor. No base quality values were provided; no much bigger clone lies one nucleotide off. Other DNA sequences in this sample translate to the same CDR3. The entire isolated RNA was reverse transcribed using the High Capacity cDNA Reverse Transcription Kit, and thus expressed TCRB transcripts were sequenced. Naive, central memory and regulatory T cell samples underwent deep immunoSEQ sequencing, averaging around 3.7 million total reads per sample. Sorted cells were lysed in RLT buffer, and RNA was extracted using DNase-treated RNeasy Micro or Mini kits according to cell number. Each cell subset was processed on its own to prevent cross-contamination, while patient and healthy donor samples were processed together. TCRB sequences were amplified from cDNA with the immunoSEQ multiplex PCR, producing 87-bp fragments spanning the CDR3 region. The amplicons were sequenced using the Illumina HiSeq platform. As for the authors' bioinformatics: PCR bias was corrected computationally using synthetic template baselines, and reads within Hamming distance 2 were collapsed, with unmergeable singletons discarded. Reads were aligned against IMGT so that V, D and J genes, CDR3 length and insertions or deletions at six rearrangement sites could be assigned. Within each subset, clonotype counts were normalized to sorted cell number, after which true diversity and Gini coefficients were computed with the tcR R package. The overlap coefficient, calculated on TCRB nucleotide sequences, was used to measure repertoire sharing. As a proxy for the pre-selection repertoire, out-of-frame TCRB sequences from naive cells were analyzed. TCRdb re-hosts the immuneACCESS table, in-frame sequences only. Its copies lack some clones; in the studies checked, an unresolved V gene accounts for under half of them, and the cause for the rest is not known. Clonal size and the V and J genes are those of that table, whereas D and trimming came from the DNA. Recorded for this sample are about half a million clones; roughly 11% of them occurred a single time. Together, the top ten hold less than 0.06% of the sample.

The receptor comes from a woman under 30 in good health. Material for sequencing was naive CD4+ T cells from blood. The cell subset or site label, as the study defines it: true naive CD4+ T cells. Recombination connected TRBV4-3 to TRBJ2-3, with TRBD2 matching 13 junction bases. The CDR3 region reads CASSQGLAGYTDTQYF. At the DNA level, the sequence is TGCGCCAGCAGCCAGGGACTAGCGGGATACACAGATACGCAGTATTTT.